The present entry profiles one T cell receptor (beta chain) with its context. No antigen is known for it. Semi-nested PCR with Nested Universal Primer A followed constant-region reverse priming of full-length variable regions. Each CDR3 protein is one row after TCRdb ran MiXCR on the 5' RACE reads. The sample lists around 9,000 distinct CDR3 sequences, approximately 50% occurring once. The trim removed 7 bases at V and 7 bases at J, leaving 6 bases unmatched. The length of the CDR3 is 13 residues. CDR1 is GTSNPN, CDR2 SVGIG, per germline (reference sequence). Whole-study findings and limits: Greatest tumor Treg TCR overlap was with tumor naive CD4+ cells.

The sorted Tregs were CD4+CD25+CD127-/low cells. Sequencing used Tregs sorted from a lymph node. This sequence was found in a female donor with breast cancer. The genes are TRBV30 and TRBJ1-6, with 8 positions matching TRBD1. CDR3 sequence: CAFSQGANSPLHF. The CDR3, as DNA: TGTGCCTTCTCTCAGGGGGCGAATTCACCCCTCCACTTT.